A few counts support the clone carrying this T cell receptor (beta chain). A junction boundary mismatches the germline segment, possibly from a read error. During its preparation, the TCRbeta library received unique molecular identifiers. Each CDR3 protein gets one entry after TCRdb re-called the PCR reads with MiXCR. Of over 400,000 distinct CDR3 sequences listed, under 15% are singletons. This CDR3 is 15 amino acids long. Germline-derived CDR1 and CDR2 are MNHNS and SASEGT. The record originates from a study of T-cell reconstitution after alpha-beta-depleted transplantation in children. Material: PBMCs from the stem cell graft donor, obtained from the stem cell graft. The TCR comes from a human donor who donated a stem cell graft to a child with combined immunodeficiency. The rearrangement links TRBV6-1 to TRBJ2-1, with 9 positions matching TRBD1. Here the CDR3 DNA reads TGTGCCAGCAGTCCAAACAGGGGGCGGAACAATGAACAGTTCTTC. This encodes CASSPNRGRNNEQFF.